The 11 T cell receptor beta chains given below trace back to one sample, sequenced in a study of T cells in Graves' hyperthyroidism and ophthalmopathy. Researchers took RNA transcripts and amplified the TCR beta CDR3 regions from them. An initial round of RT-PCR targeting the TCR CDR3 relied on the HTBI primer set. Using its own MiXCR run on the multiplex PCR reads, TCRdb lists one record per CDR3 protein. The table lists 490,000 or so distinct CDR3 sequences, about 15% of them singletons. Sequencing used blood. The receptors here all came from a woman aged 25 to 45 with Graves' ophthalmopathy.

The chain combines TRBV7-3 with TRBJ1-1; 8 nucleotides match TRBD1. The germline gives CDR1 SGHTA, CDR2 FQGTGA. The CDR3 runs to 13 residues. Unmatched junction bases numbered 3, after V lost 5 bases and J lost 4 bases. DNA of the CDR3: TGTGCCAGCAGCAATCAGGGGGCCACTGAAGCTTTCTTT. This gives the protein CASSNQGATEAFF.

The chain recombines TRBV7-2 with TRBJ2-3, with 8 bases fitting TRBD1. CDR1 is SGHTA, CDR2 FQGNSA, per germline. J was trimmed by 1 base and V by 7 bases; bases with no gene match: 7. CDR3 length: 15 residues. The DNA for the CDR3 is TGTGCCAGCAAATCAGGGGGCTGGGGCACAGATACGCAGTATTTT. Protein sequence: CASKSGGWGTDTQYF.

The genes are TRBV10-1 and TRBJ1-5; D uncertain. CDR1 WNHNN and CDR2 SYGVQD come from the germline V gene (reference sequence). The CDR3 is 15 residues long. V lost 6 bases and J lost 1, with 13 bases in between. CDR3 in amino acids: CASRVGAPSNQPQHF. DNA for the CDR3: TGCGCCAGCAGGGTGGGAGCCCCGAGCAATCAGCCCCAGCATTTT.

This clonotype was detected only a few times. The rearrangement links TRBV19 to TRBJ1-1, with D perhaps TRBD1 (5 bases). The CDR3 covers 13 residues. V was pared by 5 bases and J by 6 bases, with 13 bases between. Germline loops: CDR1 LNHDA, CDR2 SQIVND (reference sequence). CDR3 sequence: CASSWGVLPEAFF. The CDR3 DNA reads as TGTGCCAGTAGTTGGGGGGTCCTACCTGAAGCTTTCTTT.

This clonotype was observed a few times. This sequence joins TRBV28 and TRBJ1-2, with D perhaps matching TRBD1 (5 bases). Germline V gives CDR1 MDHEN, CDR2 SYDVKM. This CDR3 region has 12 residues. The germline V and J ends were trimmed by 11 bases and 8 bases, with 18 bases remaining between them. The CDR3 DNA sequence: TGTGCCGGGGGGAGGGGCGCTGAGGGCTACACCTTC. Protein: CAGGRGAEGYTF.

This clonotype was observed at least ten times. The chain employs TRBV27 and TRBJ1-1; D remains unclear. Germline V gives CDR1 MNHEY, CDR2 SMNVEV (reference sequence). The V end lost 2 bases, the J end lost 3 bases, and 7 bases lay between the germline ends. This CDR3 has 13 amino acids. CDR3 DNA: TGTGCCAGCAGTTTAGATGGGCACACTGAAGCTTTCTTT. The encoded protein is CASSLDGHTEAFF.

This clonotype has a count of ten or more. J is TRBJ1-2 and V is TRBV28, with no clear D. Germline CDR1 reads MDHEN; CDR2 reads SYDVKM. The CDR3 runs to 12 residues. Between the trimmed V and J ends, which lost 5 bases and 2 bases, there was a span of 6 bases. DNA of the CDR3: TGTGCCAGCAGTCCCATAAACTATGGCTACACCTTC. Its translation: CASSPINYGYTF.

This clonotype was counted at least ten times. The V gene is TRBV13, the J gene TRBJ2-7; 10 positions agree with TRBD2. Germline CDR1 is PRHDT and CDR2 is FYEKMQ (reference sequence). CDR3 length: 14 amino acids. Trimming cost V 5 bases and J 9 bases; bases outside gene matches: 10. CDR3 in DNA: TGTGCCAGCAGCCCCGGGACTAGCGTTACGGGGCAGTACTTC. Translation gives CASSPGTSVTGQYF.

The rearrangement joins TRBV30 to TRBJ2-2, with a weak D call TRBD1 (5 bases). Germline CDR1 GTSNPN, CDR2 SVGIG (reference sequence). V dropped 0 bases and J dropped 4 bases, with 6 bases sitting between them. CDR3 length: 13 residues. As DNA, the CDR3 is TGTGCCTGGAGTGTGACAGTCACCGGGGAGCTGTTTTTT. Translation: CAWSVTVTGELFF.

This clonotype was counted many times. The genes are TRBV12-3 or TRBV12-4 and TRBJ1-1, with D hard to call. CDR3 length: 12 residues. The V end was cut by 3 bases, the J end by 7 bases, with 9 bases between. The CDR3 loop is CASSLSSYEAFF. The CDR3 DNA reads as TGTGCCAGCAGTTTGAGTTCTTATGAAGCTTTCTTT.

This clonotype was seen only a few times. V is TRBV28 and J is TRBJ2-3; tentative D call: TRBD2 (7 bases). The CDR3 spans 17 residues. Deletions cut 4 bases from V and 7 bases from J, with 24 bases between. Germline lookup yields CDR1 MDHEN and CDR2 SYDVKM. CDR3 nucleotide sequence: TGTGCCAGCAGTTGGGGAGGGGGAGTCCGTTCTCGGTATACGCAGTATTTT. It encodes CASSWGGGVRSRYTQYF. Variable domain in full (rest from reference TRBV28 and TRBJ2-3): DVKVTQSSRYLVKRTGEKVFLECVQDMDHENMFWYRQDPGLGLRLIYFSYDVKMKEKGDIPEGYSVSREKKERFSLILESASTNQTSMYLCASSWGGGVRSRYTQYFGPGTRLTVL.